The 7 T cell receptor beta chains presented below share a single source sample, sequenced in a study of a mutant IDH1 vaccine in newly diagnosed glioma. Time point defined: week 23, last vaccination. Doses comprised 300 ug of mutant IDH1 20-mer peptide each, plus topical imiquimod. Their recognized antigens are unknown. Data came from immunoSEQ multiplex PCR; TCRdb stores just in-frame clones and leaves some out. The sample lists around 34,000 clones; roughly four fifths were seen once. Specimen: PBMCs, collected from a glioma patient whose treatment included an IDH1 peptide vaccine. The receptors were gathered from a man aged 35-49 years with glioma.

V gene TRBV28 combines with J gene TRBJ1-1, with D uncertain. The CDR3 runs 13 residues. Germline assignment: CDR1 MDHEN and CDR2 SYDVKM. V was trimmed by 6 bases and J by 5 bases, leaving 13 bases between them. The CDR3 is CASSPPVSTEAFF. The CDR3 DNA reads TGTGCCAGCAGCCCCCCCGTGTCGACTGAAGCTTTCTTT. The variable domain in full, completed from reference TRBV28 and TRBJ1-1, reads DVKVTQSSRYLVKRTGEKVFLECVQDMDHENMFWYRQDPGLGLRLIYFSYDVKMKEKGDIPEGYSVSREKKERFSLILESASTNQTSMYLCASSPPVSTEAFFGQGTRLTVV.

This clone has just a few counts. V usage is TRBV9 and J usage is TRBJ1-4; tentative D call: TRBD1 (6 bases). Germline values: CDR1 SGDLS, CDR2 YYNGEE. CDR3 length equals 13 residues. Trimming shortened V by 4 bases and J by 12 bases, and 16 bases separated the two germline ends. The CDR3 sequence is CASSLELKGELFF. The CDR3 region has the DNA TGTGCCAGCAGCCTGGAACTGAAGGGGGAACTGTTTTTT.

This chain connects TRBV15 to TRBJ1-5; D gene unclear. The germline V and J ends were trimmed by 5 bases and 4 bases, with 15 bases remaining between them. CDR1 is LNHNV and CDR2 is YYDKDF in the germline V gene (reference sequence). The CDR3 runs to 15 residues. The CDR3 loop reads CATSFIRGMNQPQHF. CDR3 DNA sequence: TGTGCCACCAGCTTCATCAGAGGGATGAATCAGCCCCAGCATTTT.

This clone was observed a handful of times. V is TRBV10-2 and J is TRBJ1-1; perhaps TRBD1 as D (6 bases). Germline values: CDR1 WSHSY, CDR2 SAAADI. This CDR3 contains 13 residues. The V and J ends lost 6 bases and 5 bases respectively, with 13 bases between them. The CDR3 spells CASSKQGRTEAFF. The CDR3, as DNA: TGCGCCAGCAGCAAGCAGGGGAGGACTGAAGCTTTCTTT.

The V gene is TRBV6-6, the J gene TRBJ2-1; possibly TRBD2 for D (6 bases). V was clipped by 5 bases and J by 3 bases, with 8 bases between them. Germline V gives CDR1 MNHNY, CDR2 SVGAGI (reference sequence). The CDR3 is 13 residues long. This chain's CDR3 is CASSRDFYNEQFF. DNA of the CDR3: TGTGCCAGCAGTCGGGACTTCTACAATGAGCAGTTCTTC.

The chain carries TRBV7-2 and TRBJ1-2; no definite D call. The CDR3 is 12 amino acids. CDR1 SGHTA and CDR2 FQGNSA come from the germline V gene. V lost 2 bases to trimming and J lost 7 bases, with 8 bases between them. The CDR3 sequence is CASSLWGSGYTF. CDR3 sequence (DNA): TGTGCCAGCAGCTTATGGGGAAGTGGCTACACCTTC.

The V gene is TRBV7-2, the J gene TRBJ2-7, with a tentative D call TRBD1 (6 bases). Germline CDR1 is SGHTA and CDR2 is FQGNSA. The V end lost 5 bases, the J end lost 2 bases, and 13 bases lay between the germline ends. The CDR3 has 14 residues. This CDR3 reads CASSPSTGPYEQYF. In DNA, the CDR3 is TGTGCCAGCAGCCCTTCGACAGGCCCCTACGAGCAGTACTTC.